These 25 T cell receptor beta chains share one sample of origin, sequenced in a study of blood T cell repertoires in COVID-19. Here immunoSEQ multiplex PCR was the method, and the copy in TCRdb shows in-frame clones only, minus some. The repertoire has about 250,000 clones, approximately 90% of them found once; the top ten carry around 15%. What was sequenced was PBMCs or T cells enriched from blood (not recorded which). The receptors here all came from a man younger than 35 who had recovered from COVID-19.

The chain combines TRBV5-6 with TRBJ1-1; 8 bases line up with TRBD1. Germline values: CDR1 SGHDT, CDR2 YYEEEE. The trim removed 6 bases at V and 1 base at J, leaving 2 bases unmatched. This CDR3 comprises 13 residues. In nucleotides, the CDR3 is TGTGCCAGCACGGACAGGGAGAACACTGAAGCTTTCTTT. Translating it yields CASTDRENTEAFF.

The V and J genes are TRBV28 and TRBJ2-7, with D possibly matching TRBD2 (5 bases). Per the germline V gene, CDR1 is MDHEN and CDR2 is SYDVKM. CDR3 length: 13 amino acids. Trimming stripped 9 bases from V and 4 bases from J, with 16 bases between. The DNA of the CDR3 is TGTGCCAGTAACCCCGGGGATTCATACGAGCAGTACTTC. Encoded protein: CASNPGDSYEQYF.

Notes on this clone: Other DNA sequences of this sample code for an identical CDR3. The DNA of the CDR3 is TGTGCCAGTCGGGGTCTAGGCAATCAGCCCCAGCATTTT. Translated, it gives CASRGLGNQPQHF. The chain employs TRBV27 and TRBJ1-5; D is ambiguous. The V end was cut by 9 bases, the J end by 2 bases, with 11 bases between. Germline CDR1 is MNHEY and CDR2 is SMNVEV (reference sequence). The CDR3 consists of 13 residues.

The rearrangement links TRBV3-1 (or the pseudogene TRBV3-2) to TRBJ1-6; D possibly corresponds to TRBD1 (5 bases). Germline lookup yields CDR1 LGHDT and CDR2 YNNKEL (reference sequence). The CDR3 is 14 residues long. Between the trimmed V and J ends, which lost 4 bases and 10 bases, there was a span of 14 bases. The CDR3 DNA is TGTGCCAGCAGCCCTTCGGGGAGGGGCTCACCCCTCCACTTT. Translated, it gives CASSPSGRGSPLHF.

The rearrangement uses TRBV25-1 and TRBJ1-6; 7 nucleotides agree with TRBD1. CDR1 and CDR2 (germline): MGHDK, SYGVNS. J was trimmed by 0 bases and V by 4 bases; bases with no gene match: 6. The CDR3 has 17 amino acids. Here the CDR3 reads CASSGGGVSSYNSPLHF. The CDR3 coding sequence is TGTGCCAGCAGTGGAGGGGGCGTCAGCTCCTATAATTCACCCCTCCACTTT.

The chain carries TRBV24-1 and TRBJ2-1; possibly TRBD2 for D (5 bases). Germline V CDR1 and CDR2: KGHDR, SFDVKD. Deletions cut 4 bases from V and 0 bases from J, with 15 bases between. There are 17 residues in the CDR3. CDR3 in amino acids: CATSERRRASSYNEQFF. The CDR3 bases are TGTGCCACCAGTGAGAGAAGGCGGGCGAGCTCCTACAATGAGCAGTTCTTC.

This CDR3 is CASMPASGAPGYGYTF. The CDR3 nucleotides read TGTGCCAGTATGCCCGCGTCCGGCGCCCCGGGCTATGGCTACACCTTC. The J gene is TRBJ1-2, the V gene TRBV19; D remains ambiguous. CDR1 LNHDA and CDR2 SQIVND come from the germline V gene (reference sequence). V was clipped by 7 bases and J by 4 bases, with 22 bases between them. This CDR3 contains 16 residues.

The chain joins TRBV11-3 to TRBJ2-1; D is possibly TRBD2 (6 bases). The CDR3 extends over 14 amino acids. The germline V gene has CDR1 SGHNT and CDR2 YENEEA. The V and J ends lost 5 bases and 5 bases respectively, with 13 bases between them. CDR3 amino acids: CASSRDSVDNEQFF. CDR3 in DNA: TGTGCCAGCAGCCGGGACTCAGTCGACAATGAGCAGTTCTTC.

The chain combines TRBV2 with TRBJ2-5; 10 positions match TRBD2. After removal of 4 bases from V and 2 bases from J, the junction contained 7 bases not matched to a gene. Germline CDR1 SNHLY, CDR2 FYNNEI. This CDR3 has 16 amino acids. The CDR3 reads CASSGGATSGQETQYF. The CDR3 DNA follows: TGTGCCAGCAGTGGTGGGGCGACTAGCGGGCAAGAGACCCAGTACTTC.

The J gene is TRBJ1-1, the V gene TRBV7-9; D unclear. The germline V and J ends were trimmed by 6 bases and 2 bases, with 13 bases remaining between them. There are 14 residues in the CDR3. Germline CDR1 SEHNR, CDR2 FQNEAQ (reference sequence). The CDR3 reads CASRSDTRNTEAFF. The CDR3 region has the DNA TGTGCCAGCAGATCTGACACACGTAACACTGAAGCTTTCTTT.

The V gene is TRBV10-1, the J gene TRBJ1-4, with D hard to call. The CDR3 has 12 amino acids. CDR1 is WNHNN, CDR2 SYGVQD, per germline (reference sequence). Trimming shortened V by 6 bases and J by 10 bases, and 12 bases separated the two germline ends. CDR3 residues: CASSRTGGKLFF. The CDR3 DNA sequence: TGCGCCAGCAGCAGGACTGGCGGAAAACTGTTTTTT.

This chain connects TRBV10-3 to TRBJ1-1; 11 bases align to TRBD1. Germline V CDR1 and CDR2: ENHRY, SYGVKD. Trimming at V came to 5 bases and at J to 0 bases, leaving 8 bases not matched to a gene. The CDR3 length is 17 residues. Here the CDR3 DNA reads TGTGCCATCAGTCCGGGACAGGGGGTCTCCCTGAACACTGAAGCTTTCTTT. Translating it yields CAISPGQGVSLNTEAFF.

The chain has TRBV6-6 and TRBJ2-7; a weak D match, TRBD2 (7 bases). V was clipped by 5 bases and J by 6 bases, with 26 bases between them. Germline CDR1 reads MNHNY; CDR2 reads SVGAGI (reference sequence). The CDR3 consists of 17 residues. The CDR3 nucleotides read TGTGCCAGCAGTCCGCGGGCGGGGGCATCGGACCCCGGCGAGCAGTACTTC. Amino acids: CASSPRAGASDPGEQYF.

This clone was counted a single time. The CDR3 nucleotides read TGTGCCAGCAGTGTTGGACAGGGGTTGAACGAGCAGTACTTC. Protein: CASSVGQGLNEQYF. The V gene is TRBV28, the J gene TRBJ2-7, with TRBD1 matching over 9 bases. J gave up 5 bases and V 5 bases, and 7 bases lay outside the gene matches. The CDR3 totals 14 residues. CDR1 is MDHEN, CDR2 SYDVKM, per germline.

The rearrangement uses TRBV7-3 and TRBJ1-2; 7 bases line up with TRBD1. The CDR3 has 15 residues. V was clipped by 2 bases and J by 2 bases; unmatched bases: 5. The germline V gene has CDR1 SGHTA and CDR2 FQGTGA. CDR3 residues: CASSLFAGGNYGYTF. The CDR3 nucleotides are TGTGCCAGCAGCTTATTTGCAGGGGGAAACTATGGCTACACCTTC. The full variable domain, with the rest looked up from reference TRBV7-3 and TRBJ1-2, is GAGVSQTPSNKVTEKGKYVELRCDPISGHTALYWYRQSLGQGPEFLIYFQGTGAADDSGLPNDRFFAVRPEGSVSTLKIQRTERGDSAVYLCASSLFAGGNYGYTFGSGTRLTVV.

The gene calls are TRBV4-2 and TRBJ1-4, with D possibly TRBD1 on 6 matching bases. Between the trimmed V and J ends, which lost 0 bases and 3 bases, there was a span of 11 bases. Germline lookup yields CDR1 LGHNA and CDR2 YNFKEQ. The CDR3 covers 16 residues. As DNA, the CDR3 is TGTGCCAGCAGCCAAGATGAGTCAGGGGCTAATGAAAAACTGTTTTTT. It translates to CASSQDESGANEKLFF.

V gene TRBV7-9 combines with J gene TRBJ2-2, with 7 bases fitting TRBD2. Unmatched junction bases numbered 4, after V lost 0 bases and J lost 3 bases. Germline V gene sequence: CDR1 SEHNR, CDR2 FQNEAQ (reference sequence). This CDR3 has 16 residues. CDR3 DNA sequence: TGTGCCAGCAGCTTAGCTGAAGCGGGGTACACCGGGGAGCTGTTTTTT. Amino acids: CASSLAEAGYTGELFF.

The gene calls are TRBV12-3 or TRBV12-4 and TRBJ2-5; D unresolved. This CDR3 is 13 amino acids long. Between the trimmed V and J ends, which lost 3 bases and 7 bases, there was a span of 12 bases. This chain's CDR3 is CASSLLGAGTQYF. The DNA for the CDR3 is TGTGCCAGCAGTTTGTTAGGAGCTGGGACCCAGTACTTC.

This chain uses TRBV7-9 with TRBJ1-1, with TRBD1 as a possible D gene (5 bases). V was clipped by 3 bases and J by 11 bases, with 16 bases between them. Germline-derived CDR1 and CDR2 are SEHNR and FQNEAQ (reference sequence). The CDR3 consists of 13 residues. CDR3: CASSFQGISSAFF. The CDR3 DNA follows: TGTGCCAGCAGCTTTCAGGGTATTTCATCGGCTTTCTTT.

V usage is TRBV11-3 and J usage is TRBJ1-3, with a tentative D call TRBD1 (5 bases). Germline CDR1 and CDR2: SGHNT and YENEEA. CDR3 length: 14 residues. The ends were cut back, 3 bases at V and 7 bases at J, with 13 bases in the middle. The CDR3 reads CASSFGRPGNTIYF. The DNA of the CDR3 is TGTGCCAGCAGCTTTGGTCGCCCAGGGAACACCATATATTTT.

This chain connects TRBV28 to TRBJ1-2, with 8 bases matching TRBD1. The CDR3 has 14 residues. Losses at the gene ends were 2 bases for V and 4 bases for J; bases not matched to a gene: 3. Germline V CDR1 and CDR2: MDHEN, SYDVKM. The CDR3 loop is CASSLEDRVYGYTF. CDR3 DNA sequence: TGTGCCAGCAGTTTAGAGGACAGGGTCTATGGCTACACCTTC.

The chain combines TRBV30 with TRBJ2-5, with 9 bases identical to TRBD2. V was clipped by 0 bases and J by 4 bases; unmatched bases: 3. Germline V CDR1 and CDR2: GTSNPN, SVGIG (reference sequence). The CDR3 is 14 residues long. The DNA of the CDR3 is TGTGCCTGGAGTGTCGCTAGCGGGACAGAGACCCAGTACTTC. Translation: CAWSVASGTETQYF. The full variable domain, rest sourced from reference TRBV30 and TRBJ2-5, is SQTIHQWPATLVQPVGSPLSLECTVEGTSNPNLYWYRQAAGRGLQLLFYSVGIGQISSEVPQNLSASRPQDRQFILSSKKLLLSDSGFYLCAWSVASGTETQYFGPGTRLLVL.

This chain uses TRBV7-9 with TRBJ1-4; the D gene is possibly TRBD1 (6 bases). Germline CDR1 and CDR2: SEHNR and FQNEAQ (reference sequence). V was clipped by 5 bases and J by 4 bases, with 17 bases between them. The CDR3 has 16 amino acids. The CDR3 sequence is CASSRSWTVNNEKLFF. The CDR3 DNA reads TGTGCCAGCAGCCGCTCGTGGACAGTAAATAATGAAAAACTGTTTTTT.

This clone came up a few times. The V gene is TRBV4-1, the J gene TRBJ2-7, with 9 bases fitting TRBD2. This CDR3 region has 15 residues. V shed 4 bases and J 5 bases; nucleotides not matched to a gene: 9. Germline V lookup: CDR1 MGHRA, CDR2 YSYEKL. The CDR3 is CASSLDASGVNEQYF. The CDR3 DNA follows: TGCGCCAGCAGCCTGGATGCTAGCGGGGTCAACGAGCAGTACTTC.

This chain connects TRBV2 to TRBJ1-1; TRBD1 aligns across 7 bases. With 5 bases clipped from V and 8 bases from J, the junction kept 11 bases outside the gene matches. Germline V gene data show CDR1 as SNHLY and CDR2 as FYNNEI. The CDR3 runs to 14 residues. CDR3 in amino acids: CASSQSSDRAEAFF. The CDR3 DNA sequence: TGTGCCAGCAGTCAAAGTTCTGACAGGGCGGAAGCTTTCTTT.